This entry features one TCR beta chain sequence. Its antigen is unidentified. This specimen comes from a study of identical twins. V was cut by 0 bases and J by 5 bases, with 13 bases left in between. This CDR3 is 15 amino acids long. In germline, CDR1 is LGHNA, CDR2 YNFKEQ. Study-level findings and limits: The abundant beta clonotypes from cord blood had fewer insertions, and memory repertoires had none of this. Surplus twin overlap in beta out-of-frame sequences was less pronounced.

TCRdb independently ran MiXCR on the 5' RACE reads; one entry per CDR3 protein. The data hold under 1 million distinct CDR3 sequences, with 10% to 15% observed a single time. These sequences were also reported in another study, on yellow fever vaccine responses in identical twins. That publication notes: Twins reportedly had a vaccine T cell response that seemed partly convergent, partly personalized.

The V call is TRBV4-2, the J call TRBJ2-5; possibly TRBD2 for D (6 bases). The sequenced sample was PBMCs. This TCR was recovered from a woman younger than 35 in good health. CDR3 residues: CASSQDGFSGETQYF. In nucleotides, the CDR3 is TGTGCCAGCAGCCAAGATGGGTTCAGCGGGGAGACCCAGTACTTC.